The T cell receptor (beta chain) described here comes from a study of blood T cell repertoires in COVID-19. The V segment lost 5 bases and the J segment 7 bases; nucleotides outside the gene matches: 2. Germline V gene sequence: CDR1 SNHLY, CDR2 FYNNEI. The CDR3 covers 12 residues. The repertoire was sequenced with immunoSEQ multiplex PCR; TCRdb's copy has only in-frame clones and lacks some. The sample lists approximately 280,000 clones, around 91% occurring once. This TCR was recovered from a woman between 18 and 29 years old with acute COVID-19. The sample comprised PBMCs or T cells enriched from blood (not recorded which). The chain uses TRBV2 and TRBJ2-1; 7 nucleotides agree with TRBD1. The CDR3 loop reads CASSLQGNEQFF. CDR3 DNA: TGTGCCAGCAGTCTACAGGGGAATGAGCAGTTCTTC.